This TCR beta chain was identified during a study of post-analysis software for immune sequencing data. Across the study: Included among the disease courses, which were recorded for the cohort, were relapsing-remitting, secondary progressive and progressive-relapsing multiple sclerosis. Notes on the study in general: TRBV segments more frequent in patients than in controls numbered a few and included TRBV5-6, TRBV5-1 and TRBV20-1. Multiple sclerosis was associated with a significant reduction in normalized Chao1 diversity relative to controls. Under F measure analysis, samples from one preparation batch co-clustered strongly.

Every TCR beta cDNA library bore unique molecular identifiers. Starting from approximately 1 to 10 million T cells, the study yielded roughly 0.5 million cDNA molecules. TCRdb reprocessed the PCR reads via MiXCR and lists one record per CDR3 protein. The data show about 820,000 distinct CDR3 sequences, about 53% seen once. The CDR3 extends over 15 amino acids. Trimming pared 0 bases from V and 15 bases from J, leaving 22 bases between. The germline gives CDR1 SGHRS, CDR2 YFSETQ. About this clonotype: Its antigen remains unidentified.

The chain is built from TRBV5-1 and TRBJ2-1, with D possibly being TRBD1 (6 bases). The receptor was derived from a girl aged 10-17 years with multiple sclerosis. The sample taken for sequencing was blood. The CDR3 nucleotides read TGCGCCAGCAGCTTGGAGGGCTTGCTGGGGGAAGGGGGGTTCTTC. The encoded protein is CASSLEGLLGEGGFF.